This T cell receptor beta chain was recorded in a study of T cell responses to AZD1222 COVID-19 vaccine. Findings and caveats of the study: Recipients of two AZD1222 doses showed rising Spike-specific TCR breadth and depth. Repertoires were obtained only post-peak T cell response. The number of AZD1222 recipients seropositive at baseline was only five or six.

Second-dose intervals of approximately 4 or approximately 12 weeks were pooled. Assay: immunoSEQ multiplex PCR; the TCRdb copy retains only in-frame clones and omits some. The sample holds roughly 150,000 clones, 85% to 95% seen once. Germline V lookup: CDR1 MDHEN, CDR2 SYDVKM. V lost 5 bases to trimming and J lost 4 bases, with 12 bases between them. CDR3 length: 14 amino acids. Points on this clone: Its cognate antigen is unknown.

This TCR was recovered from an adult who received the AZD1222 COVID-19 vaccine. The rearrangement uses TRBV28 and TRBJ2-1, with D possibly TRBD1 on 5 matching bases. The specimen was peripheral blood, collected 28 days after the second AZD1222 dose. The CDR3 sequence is CASSNRGSYNEQFF. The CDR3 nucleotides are TGTGCCAGCAGTAATAGGGGTTCTTACAATGAGCAGTTCTTC.